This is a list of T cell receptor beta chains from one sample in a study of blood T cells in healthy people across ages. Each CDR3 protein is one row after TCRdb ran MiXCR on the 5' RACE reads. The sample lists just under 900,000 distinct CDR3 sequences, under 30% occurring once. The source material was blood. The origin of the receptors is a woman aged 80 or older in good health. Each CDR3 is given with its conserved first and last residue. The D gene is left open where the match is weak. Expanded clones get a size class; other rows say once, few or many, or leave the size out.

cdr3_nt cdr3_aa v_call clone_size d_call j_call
TGTGCCAGCAGCCCCTGGGGGCGAGGGTTGAACACTGAAGCTTTCTTT CASSPWGRGLNTEAFF TRBV7-9 NA NA TRBJ1-1
TGTGCCAGCAGCACAGGAGGTACGCAGTATTTT CASSTGGTQYF TRBV7-9 many NA TRBJ2-3
TGTGCCAGCAGCAATCAAGGGGAGGCTGTGCGAGTCTTC CASSNQGEAVRVF TRBV2 NA NA TRBJ2-1
TGTGCCAGCAGCCCCGATGGGCATTCACGGCAGTTCTTC CASSPDGHSRQFF TRBV3-1 NA NA TRBJ2-1
TGCGCAAGCAGCTTTACAGGGGGAGTGGACGAGCAGTACTTC CASSFTGGVDEQYF TRBV5-1 once TRBD1 TRBJ2-7
TGTGCCTGGAGACCCGACACCTCTGAGCAGTACTTC CAWRPDTSEQYF TRBV30 NA NA TRBJ2-5
TGTGCCAGCAGTGAAGATCCCAGGGAAGATGGCTACACCTTC CASSEDPREDGYTF TRBV2 many NA TRBJ1-2
TGTGCCAGCACCTTGGGACAGGGTATCCGCGAGCAGTACTTC CASTLGQGIREQYF TRBV6-2/TRBV6-3 NA TRBD1 TRBJ2-7
TGTGCCACCAGTGAGAGCGGAGATACGCAGTATTTT CATSESGDTQYF TRBV24-1 few NA TRBJ2-3
TGTGCCAGCAGTTTAGGTGCAAACAATCAGCCCCAGCATTTT CASSLGANNQPQHF TRBV12-3/TRBV12-4 many NA TRBJ1-5
TGTGCCAGCAGTTCCCGCGCAGGGGGCTTATTCACCGGGGAGCTGTTTTTT CASSSRAGGLFTGELFF TRBV27 NA TRBD1 TRBJ2-2
TGTGCCAGCAGCTCACCCGAGGCGGGGAACTACAATGAGCAGTACTTC CASSSPEAGNYNEQYF TRBV11-2 NA NA TRBJ2-7
TGTGCCAGCAGCCGCGGATTGGGAGGGGATGGCTACACCTTC CASSRGLGGDGYTF TRBV11-2 NA NA TRBJ1-2
TGTGCCAGCAGGGAAGAGGGGGGGAGAAACTACGAGCAGTACTTC CASREEGGRNYEQYF TRBV6-1 NA NA TRBJ2-7
TGTGCCAGCAGTTTACATAAGTTGGGGGGCCGGCCTAAAGGGACATATCAGCCCCAGCATTTT CASSLHKLGGRPKGTYQPQHF TRBV12-3/TRBV12-4 many NA TRBJ1-5
TGTGCCAGCATCAAAGGCGGGACAGGGGGCATCACCGGGGAGCTGTTTTTT CASIKGGTGGITGELFF TRBV6-6 few TRBD1 TRBJ2-2
TGCAGTGCTAGTGGGCTAGTGAGCGACAATGAGCAGTTCTTC CSASGLVSDNEQFF TRBV20-1 NA NA TRBJ2-1
TGTGCCAGCAACGGGGACAGCACAGATACGCAGTATTTT CASNGDSTDTQYF TRBV2 many NA TRBJ2-3
TGCAGTCTTGTGACTAGCGGGCTGTCGTATGAGCAGTTCTTC CSLVTSGLSYEQFF TRBV20-1 many TRBD2 TRBJ2-1
TGTGCCAGGCTACTTGGGACCCAGTACTTC CARLLGTQYF TRBV25-1 many NA TRBJ2-5
TGTGCCAGCAGTTCTTGGACCCTATCCTACAATGAGCAGTTCTTC CASSSWTLSYNEQFF TRBV12-3/TRBV12-4 many NA TRBJ2-1
TGTGCCAGCACCGGCGACAGCGAAAATCAGCCCCAGCATTTT CASTGDSENQPQHF TRBV12-3/TRBV12-4 many NA TRBJ1-5
TGTGCCAGCTCACCACAAGGGGACAGCAATGAGCAGTTCTTC CASSPQGDSNEQFF TRBV18 few TRBD1 TRBJ2-1
TGTGCCAGCAGCTTAGCGTGGGGCAGGGGTGCAAATGAGCAGTTCTTC CASSLAWGRGANEQFF TRBV7-2 once NA TRBJ2-1
TGTGCCAGCAGTATCACACCGGGACAGGGTCCTAACTATGGCTACACCTTC CASSITPGQGPNYGYTF TRBV6-6 many TRBD1 TRBJ1-2
TGTGCCAGCTCACCACCAGGAGACAATGAGCAGTTCTTC CASSPPGDNEQFF TRBV18 many NA TRBJ2-1
TGTGCCAGCAGTCAACAGAATCCTAATGAAAAACTGTTTTTT CASSQQNPNEKLFF TRBV12-3/TRBV12-4 NA NA TRBJ1-4